This T cell receptor (beta chain) is drawn from a study of blood T cells in healthy people across ages. Alongside a J-beta primer mix, a sample-barcoded 5' primer served in a second PCR lasting about 6 to 12 cycles. TCRdb used MiXCR to reprocess the 5' RACE reads, holding one entry per CDR3 protein. The sample gives about 640,000 distinct CDR3 sequences, under 70% of which show up once; over 30% is in the top ten. Trimming removed 5 bases from V and 6 bases from J, with 13 bases in between. Germline V lookup: CDR1 SEHNR, CDR2 FQNEAQ (reference sequence). The CDR3 runs to 13 residues. The material sequenced was blood. The clonotype was recovered from a man aged 55 to 69 in good health. V is TRBV7-9 and J is TRBJ1-2, with no clear D. The CDR3 region has the DNA TGTGCCAGCAGCGTAGAGGTCCCCCATGGCTACACCTTC. This gives the protein CASSVEVPHGYTF.